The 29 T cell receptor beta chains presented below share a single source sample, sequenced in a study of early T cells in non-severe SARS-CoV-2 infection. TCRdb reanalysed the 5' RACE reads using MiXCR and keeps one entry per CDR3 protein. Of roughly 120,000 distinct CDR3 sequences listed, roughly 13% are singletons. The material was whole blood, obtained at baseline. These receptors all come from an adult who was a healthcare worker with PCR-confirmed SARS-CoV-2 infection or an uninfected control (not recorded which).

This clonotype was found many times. The CDR3 here is CASSRNPGQGARTEAFF. DNA of the CDR3: TGCGCCAGCAGCCGGAATCCGGGACAGGGGGCGAGAACTGAAGCTTTCTTT. The V and J genes are TRBV5-1 and TRBJ1-1; 12 bases match TRBD1. The V gene end was trimmed by 4 bases and the J gene end by 5 bases; junction bases not matched to a gene: 12. This CDR3 region has 17 residues. Germline CDR1 and CDR2: SGHRS and YFSETQ.

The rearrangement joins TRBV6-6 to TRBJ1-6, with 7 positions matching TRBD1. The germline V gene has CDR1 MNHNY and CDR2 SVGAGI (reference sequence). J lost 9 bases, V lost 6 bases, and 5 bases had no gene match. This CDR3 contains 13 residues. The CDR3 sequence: CASRKQGSSPLHF. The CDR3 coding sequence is TGTGCCAGCAGAAAACAGGGGTCTTCACCCCTCCACTTT.

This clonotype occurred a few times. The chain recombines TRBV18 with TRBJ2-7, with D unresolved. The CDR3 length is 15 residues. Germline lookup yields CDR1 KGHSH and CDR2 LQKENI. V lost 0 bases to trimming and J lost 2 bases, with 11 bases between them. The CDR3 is CASSPPGYSTYEQYF. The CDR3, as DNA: TGTGCCAGCTCACCACCGGGTTACAGTACCTACGAGCAGTACTTC.

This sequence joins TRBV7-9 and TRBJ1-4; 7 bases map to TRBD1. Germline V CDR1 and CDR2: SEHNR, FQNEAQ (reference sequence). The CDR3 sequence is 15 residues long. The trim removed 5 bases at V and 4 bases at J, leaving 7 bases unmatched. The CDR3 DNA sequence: TGTGCCAGCAGCCCGAGGGACAGCGTTAATGAAAAACTGTTTTTT. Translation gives CASSPRDSVNEKLFF.

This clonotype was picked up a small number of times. CDR3 sequence reads: CATSNSPGTGINSPLHF. The CDR3 DNA follows: TGTGCCACCAGCAATTCCCCCGGGACAGGGATTAATTCACCCCTCCACTTT. The chain uses TRBV15 and TRBJ1-6; TRBD1 matches 9 bases. The CDR3 is 17 amino acids. The trim removed 4 bases at V and 6 bases at J, leaving 10 bases unmatched. Germline V gene sequence: CDR1 LNHNV, CDR2 YYDKDF (reference sequence). Using reference TRBV15 and TRBJ1-6 for the parts outside the CDR3, the full variable domain is DAMVIQNPRYQVTQFGKPVTLSCSQTLNHNVMYWYQQKSSQAPKLLFHYYDKDFNNEADTPDNFQSRRPNTSFCFLDIRSPGLGDTAMYLCATSNSPGTGINSPLHFGNGTRLTVT.

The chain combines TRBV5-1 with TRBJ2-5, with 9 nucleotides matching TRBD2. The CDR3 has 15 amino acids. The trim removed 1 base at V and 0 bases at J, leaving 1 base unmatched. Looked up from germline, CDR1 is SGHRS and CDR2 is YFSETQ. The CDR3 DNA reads TGCGCCAGCAGCTTGAGCGGGGGGTACCAAGAGACCCAGTACTTC. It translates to CASSLSGGYQETQYF.

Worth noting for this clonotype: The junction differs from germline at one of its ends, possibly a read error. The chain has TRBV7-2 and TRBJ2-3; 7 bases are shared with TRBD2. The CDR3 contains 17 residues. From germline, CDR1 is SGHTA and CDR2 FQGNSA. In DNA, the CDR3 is TGTGCCAGCAGCCTAGCTCATACTAGCGTCAGCACAGATACGCAGTATTTT. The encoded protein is CASSLAHTSVSTDTQYF.

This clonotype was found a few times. The CDR3 nucleotides read TGCGCCAGCAGCCTCTCGGGACAATCGCTGGGCACTGAAGCTTTCTTT. It codes for CASSLSGQSLGTEAFF. V is TRBV5-1 and J is TRBJ1-1; possibly TRBD1 for D (6 bases). Trimming left V 4 bases short and J 4 bases short, with 20 bases between. CDR3 length: 16 amino acids. Germline assignment: CDR1 SGHRS and CDR2 YFSETQ.

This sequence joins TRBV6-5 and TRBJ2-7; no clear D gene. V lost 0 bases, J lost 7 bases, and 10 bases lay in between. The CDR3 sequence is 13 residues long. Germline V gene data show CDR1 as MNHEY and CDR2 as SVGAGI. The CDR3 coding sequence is TGTGCCAGCAGTTACTCGAAGGCAGCTGAGCAGTACTTC. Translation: CASSYSKAAEQYF.

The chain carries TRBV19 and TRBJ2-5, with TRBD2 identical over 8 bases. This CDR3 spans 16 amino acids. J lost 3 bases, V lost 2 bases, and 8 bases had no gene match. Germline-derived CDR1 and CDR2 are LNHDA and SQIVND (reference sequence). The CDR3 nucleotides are TGTGCCAGTAGTATATTTGCGGGGGGCCCGGAAGAGACCCAGTACTTC. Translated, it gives CASSIFAGGPEETQYF.

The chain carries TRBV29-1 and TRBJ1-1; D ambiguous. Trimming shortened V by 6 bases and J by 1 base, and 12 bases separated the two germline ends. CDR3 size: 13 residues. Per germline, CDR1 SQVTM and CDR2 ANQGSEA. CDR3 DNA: TGCAGCGTAGACGACGGAAGGAACACTGAAGCTTTCTTT. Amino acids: CSVDDGRNTEAFF.

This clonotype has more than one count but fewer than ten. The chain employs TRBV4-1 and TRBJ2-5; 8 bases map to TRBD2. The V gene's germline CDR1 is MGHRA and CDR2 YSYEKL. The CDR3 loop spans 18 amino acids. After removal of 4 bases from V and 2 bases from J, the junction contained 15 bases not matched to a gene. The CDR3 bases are TGCGCCAGCAGCCCCCAACCAGGGGCTAGCGGGTATCAAGAGACCCAGTACTTC. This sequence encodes CASSPQPGASGYQETQYF.

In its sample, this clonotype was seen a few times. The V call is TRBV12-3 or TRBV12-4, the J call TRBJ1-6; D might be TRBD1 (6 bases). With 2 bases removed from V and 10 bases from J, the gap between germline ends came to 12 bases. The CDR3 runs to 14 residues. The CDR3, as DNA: TGTGCCAGCAGTTTACGGACAGCACGCTCACCCCTCCACTTT. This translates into CASSLRTARSPLHF.

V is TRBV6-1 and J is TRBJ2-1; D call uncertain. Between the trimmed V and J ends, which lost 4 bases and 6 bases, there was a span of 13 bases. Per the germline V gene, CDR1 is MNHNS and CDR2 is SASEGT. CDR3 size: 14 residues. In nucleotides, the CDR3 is TGTGCCAGCAGTGTGACGCATCCACCCAATGAGCAGTTCTTC. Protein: CASSVTHPPNEQFF.

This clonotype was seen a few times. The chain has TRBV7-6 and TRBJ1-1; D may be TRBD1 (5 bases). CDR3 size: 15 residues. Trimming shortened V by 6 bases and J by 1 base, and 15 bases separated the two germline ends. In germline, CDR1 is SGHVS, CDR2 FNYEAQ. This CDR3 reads CASSIVPGRNTEAFF. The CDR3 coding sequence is TGTGCCAGCAGTATAGTACCAGGGAGGAACACTGAAGCTTTCTTT.

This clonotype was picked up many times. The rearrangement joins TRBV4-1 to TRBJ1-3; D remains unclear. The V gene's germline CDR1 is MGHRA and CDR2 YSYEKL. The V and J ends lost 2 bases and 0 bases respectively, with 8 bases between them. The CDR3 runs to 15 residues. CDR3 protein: CASSQLTGSGNTIYF. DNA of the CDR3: TGCGCCAGCAGCCAACTCACGGGCTCTGGAAACACCATATATTTT.

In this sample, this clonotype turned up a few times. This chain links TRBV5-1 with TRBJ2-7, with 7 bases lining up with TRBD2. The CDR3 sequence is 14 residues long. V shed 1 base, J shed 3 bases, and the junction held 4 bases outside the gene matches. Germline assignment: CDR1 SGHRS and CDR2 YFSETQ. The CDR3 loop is CASSLSGTHYEQYF. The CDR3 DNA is TGCGCCAGCAGCTTGAGCGGGACCCACTACGAGCAGTACTTC.

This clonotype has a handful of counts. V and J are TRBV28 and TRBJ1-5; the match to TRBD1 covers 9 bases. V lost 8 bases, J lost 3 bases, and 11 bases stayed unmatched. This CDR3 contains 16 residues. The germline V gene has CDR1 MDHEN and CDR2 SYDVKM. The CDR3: CASGSRTGVFNQPQHF. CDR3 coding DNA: TGTGCCAGCGGATCTCGGACAGGGGTTTTCAATCAGCCCCAGCATTTT. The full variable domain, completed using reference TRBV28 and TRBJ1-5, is DVKVTQSSRYLVKRTGEKVFLECVQDMDHENMFWYRQDPGLGLRLIYFSYDVKMKEKGDIPEGYSVSREKKERFSLILESASTNQTSMYLCASGSRTGVFNQPQHFGDGTRLSIL.

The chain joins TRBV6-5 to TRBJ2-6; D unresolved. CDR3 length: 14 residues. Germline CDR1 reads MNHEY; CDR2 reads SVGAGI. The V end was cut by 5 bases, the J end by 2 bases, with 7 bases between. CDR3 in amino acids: CASSPRTGANVLTF. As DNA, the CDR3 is TGTGCCAGCAGTCCACGAACTGGGGCCAACGTCCTGACTTTC.

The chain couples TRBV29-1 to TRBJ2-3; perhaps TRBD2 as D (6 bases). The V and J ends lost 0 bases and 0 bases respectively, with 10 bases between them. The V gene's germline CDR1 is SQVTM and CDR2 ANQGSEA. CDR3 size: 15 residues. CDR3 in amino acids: CSVEDPEGSTDTQYF. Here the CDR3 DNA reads TGCAGCGTTGAAGATCCGGAGGGTAGCACAGATACGCAGTATTTT.

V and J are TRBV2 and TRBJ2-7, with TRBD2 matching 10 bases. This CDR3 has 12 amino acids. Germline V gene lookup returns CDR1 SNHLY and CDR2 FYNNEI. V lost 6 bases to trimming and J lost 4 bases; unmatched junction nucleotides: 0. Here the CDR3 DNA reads TGTGCCAGCAGACTAGCGGGGTACGAGCAGTACTTC. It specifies CASRLAGYEQYF. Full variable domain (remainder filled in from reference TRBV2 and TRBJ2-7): EPEVTQTPSHQVTQMGQEVILRCVPISNHLYFYWYRQILGQKVEFLVSFYNNEISEKSEIFDDQFSVERPDGSNFTLKIRSTKLEDSAMYFCASRLAGYEQYFGPGTRLTVT.

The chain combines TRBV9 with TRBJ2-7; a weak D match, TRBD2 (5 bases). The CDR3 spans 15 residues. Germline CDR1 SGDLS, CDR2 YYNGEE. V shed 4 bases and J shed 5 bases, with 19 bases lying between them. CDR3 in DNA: TGTGCCAGCAGCCCCCGGTCCTTCTCGGGGAACGAGCAGTACTTC. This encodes CASSPRSFSGNEQYF.

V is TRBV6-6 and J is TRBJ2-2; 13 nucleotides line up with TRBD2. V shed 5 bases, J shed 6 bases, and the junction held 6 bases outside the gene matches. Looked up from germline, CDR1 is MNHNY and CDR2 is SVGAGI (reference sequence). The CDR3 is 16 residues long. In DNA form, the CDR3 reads TGTGCCAGCAGTCCCGGGACTAGCGGGATCTCCGGGGAGCTGTTTTTT. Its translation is CASSPGTSGISGELFF.

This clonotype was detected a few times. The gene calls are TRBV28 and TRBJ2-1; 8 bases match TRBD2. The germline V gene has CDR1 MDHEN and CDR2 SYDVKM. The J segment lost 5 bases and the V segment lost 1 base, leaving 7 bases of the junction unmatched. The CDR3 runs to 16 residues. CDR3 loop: CASSLFTSGSHNEQFF. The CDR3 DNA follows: TGTGCCAGCAGTTTATTCACCAGCGGGAGTCACAATGAGCAGTTCTTC.

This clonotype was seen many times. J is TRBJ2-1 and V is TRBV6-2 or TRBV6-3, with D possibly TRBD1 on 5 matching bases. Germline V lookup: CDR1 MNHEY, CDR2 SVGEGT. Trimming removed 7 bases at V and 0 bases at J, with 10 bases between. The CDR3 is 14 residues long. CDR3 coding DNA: TGTGCCAGCACTCAACAGGCCTCCTACAATGAGCAGTTCTTC. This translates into CASTQQASYNEQFF.

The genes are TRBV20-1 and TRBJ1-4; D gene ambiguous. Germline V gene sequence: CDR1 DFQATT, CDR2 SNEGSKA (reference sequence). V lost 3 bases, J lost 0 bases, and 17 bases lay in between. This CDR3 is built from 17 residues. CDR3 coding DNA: TGCAGTGCTAGCGCCCCCTCCCGATACTCAACTAATGAAAAACTGTTTTTT. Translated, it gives CSASAPSRYSTNEKLFF.

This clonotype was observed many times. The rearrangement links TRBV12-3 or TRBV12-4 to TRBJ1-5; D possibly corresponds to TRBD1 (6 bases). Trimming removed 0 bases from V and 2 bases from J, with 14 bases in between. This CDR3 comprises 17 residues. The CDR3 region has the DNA TGTGCCAGCAGTTTAGCGCGGGGCAGGGGAGGCAATCAGCCCCAGCATTTT. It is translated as CASSLARGRGGNQPQHF.

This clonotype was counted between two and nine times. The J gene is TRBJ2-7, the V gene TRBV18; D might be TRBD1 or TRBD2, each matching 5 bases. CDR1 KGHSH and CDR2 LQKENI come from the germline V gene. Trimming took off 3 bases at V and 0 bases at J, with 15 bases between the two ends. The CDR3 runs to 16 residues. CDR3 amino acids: CASSPTGTGSSYEQYF. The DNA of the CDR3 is TGTGCCAGCTCACCTACCGGGACGGGGAGCTCCTACGAGCAGTACTTC.

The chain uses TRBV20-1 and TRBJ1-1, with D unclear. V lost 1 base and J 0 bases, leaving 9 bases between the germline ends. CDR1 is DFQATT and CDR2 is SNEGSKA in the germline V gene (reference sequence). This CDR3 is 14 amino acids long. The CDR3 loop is CSARVVGMNTEAFF. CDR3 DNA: TGCAGTGCTAGAGTAGTAGGGATGAACACTGAAGCTTTCTTT.